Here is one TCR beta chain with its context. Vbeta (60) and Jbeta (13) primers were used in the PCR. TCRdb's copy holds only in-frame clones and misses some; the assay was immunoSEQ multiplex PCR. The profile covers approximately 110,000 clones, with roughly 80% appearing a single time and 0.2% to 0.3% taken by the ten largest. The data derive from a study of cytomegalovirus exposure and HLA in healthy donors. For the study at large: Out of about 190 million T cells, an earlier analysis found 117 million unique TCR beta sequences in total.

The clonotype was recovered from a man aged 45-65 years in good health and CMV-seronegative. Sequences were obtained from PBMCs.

The CDR3 is CASSISLAGATDTQYF. CDR3 DNA: TGTGCCAGTAGTATATCACTAGCGGGAGCTACAGATACGCAGTATTTT. The chain has TRBV19 and TRBJ2-3; TRBD2 aligns across 11 bases. Trimming at V came to 2 bases and at J to 3 bases, leaving 4 bases not matched to a gene. Germline values: CDR1 LNHDA, CDR2 SQIVND (reference sequence). CDR3 length: 16 residues.